These T cell receptor beta chains were read from a single sample in a study of shared clonotypes between healthy human individuals. The protocol was immunoSEQ multiplex PCR, while the TCRdb copy is restricted to in-frame clones and leaves out a portion. This repertoire shows about 1.4 million clones, around 97% found once; its top ten account for over 1%. Input material: naive CD4+ T cells sorted from blood. The receptors shown here come from a man in his thirties or forties in good health. CDR3s leave out the opening cysteine and the closing phenylalanine or tryptophan.

v_call: TRBV9; cdr3_length: 13; cdr3_aa: ASSVVGGADYGYT
v_call: TRBV28; cdr3_length: 13; cdr3_aa: ASSFEGTSGIEQY
v_call: TRBV7-2; cdr3_length: 12; cdr3_aa: ASSFRTYSYEQY
v_call: TRBV14; cdr3_length: 13; cdr3_aa: ASSPIQGGKNIQY
v_call: TRBV29-1; cdr3_length: 11; cdr3_aa: SARQTGIYEQY
v_call: TRBV9; cdr3_length: 16; cdr3_aa: ASSGGLAEFINTGELF
v_call: TRBV28; cdr3_length: 12; cdr3_aa: ASSSPQGSEKLF
v_call: TRBV7-2; cdr3_length: 12; cdr3_aa: ASSLRGTSTEAF
v_call: TRBV5-6; cdr3_length: 12; cdr3_aa: ASSLGDRSYEQY
v_call: TRBV5-4; cdr3_length: 13; cdr3_aa: ASSTDPDVGNIQY
v_call: TRBV19; cdr3_length: 13; cdr3_aa: ASSMGQGNWYGYT
v_call: TRBV18; cdr3_length: 11; cdr3_aa: ASSPEGAHEQY
v_call: TRBV5-1; cdr3_length: 14; cdr3_aa: ASSYAPGQGGETQY
v_call: TRBV27; cdr3_length: 12; cdr3_aa: ASSGSGRVDEQY
v_call: TRBV5-6; cdr3_length: 12; cdr3_aa: ASSRRTPYYGYT
v_call: TRBV9; cdr3_length: 11; cdr3_aa: ASSVAVGNTIY
v_call: TRBV27; cdr3_length: 14; cdr3_aa: ASSLRGLTPNEKLF
v_call: TRBV6-1; cdr3_length: 11; cdr3_aa: ASRQELPYEQY
v_call: TRBV7-9; cdr3_length: 14; cdr3_aa: ASSRKPGQDLYGYT
v_call: TRBV6-5; cdr3_length: 11; cdr3_aa: ASRPGQRRVEY
v_call: TRBV4-1; cdr3_length: 13; cdr3_aa: ASSQDRATNEKLF
v_call: TRBV4-2; cdr3_length: 20; cdr3_aa: ASSPGYVSRGGRMGLLDTQY
v_call: TRBV6-6; cdr3_length: 11; cdr3_aa: ASSRMDTGELF
v_call: TRBV10-1; cdr3_length: 14; cdr3_aa: ASSESEGTEEEKLF
v_call: TRBV4-2; cdr3_length: 16; cdr3_aa: ASSQDSSGGPRNTEAF
v_call: TRBV13; cdr3_length: 14; cdr3_aa: ASSSLTGPSSYEQY
v_call: TRBV25-1; cdr3_length: 13; cdr3_aa: ASSDGGGAGTEAF
v_call: TRBV5-5; cdr3_length: 8; cdr3_aa: ATTTHEQY
v_call: TRBV10-1; cdr3_length: 11; cdr3_aa: ASSVNPTDTQY
v_call: TRBV20-1; cdr3_length: 9; cdr3_aa: SARTGFLAF
v_call: TRBV7-2; cdr3_length: 13; cdr3_aa: ASSWRVPNTGELF